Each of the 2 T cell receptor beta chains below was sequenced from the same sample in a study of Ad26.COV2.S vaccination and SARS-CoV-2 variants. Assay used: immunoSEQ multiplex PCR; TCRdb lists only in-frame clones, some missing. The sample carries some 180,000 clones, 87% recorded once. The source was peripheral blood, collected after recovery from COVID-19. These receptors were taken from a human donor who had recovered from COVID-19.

The DNA for the CDR3 is TGCAGCGTTCTTCATTTCCGAGGGAGCACTGAAGCTTTCTTT. Residues: CSVLHFRGSTEAFF. The V and J genes are TRBV29-1 and TRBJ1-1; D remains ambiguous. The CDR3 length is 14 residues. Germline values: CDR1 SQVTM, CDR2 ANQGSEA. The ends were cut back, 5 bases at V and 4 bases at J, with 17 bases in the middle. Complete variable domain (other parts from reference TRBV29-1 and TRBJ1-1): SAVISQKPSRDICQRGTSLTIQCQVDSQVTMMFWYRQQPGQSLTLIATANQGSEATYESGFVIDKFPISRPNLTFSTLTVSNMSPEDSSIYLCSVLHFRGSTEAFFGQGTRLTVV.

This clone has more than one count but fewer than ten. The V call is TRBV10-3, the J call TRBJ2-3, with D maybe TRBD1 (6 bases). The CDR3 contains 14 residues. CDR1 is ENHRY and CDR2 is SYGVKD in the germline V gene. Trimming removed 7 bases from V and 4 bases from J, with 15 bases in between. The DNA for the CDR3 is TGTGCCATCAATCGGGACAATAATCCAGATACGCAGTATTTT. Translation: CAINRDNNPDTQYF.